This T cell receptor beta chain derives from a study of T cell responses to AZD1222 COVID-19 vaccine. Study-level findings and limits: Seropositive status at baseline applied to only five or six AZD1222 recipients. Most donors were white British, females outnumbered males, and clonal diversity was possibly underestimated.

This CDR3 has 17 residues. Germline loops: CDR1 MNHEY, CDR2 SMNVEV (reference sequence). V lost 3 bases, J lost 6 bases, and 23 bases lay in between. Note on this clone: The antigen remains unidentified.

Method: immunoSEQ multiplex PCR; TCRdb's copy keeps in-frame clones and lacks some. The table records around 64,000 clones, about four fifths of them present only once. The chain carries TRBV27 and TRBJ1-2; D perhaps matches TRBD1 (5 bases). The sequence was collected from an adult who received the AZD1222 COVID-19 vaccine. The input for sequencing was peripheral blood, taken 28 days after the second AZD1222 dose. CDR3 amino acids: CASSFSTGTMGKNGYTF. The CDR3 DNA reads TGTGCCAGCAGTTTTTCAACCGGGACGATGGGAAAAAATGGCTACACCTTC.